The 3 T cell receptor beta chains reported below all come from one sample, sequenced in a study of Graves' ophthalmopathy and Graves' hyperthyroidism. For repertoire sequencing, the TCR beta CDR3 regions were amplified from RNA transcripts. The authors performed first-round RT-PCR with HTBI primers and then a second-round multiplex PCR. Using its own MiXCR run on the multiplex PCR reads, TCRdb lists one record per CDR3 protein. The table includes approximately 540,000 distinct CDR3 sequences, roughly 40% detected once. Sequenced sample: peripheral blood or thyroid tissue (not recorded which). The receptors shown here come from an adult man with Graves' hyperthyroidism.

The chain joins TRBV7-9 to TRBJ1-6, with D hard to call. The CDR3 covers 13 residues. Trimming shortened V by 3 bases and J by 10 bases, and 10 bases separated the two germline ends. The germline V gene encodes CDR1 SEHNR and CDR2 FQNEAQ (reference sequence). CDR3 sequence: CASSLETGSPLHF. The CDR3 coding sequence is TGTGCCAGCAGCTTGGAGACTGGCTCACCCCTCCACTTT.

This clonotype has more than one count but fewer than ten. This chain joins TRBV7-9 and TRBJ2-7; no definite D call. Trimming left V 6 bases short and J 3 bases short, with 15 bases between. CDR3 length: 14 residues. The germline CDR1 and CDR2 sequences are SEHNR and FQNEAQ (reference sequence). Written as DNA, the CDR3 is TGTGCCAGCAGTTTCGGACGTAGGAGCTACGAGCAGTACTTC. As protein: CASSFGRRSYEQYF.

This clonotype was seen at least ten times. CDR3 sequence (DNA): TGTGCCACCGGGGATTGGACGTATGGCTACACCTTC. Its protein product is CATGDWTYGYTF. The V and J genes are TRBV24-1 and TRBJ1-2; no clear D. Trimming took 9 bases from V and 5 from J, leaving 12 bases between them. CDR1 and CDR2 (germline): KGHDR, SFDVKD. CDR3 size: 12 residues.